This T cell receptor beta chain was sequenced for a study of blood T cell repertoires in COVID-19. Across the whole study: Sites across the United States, Italy and Spain contributed samples from acute and convalescent COVID-19.

The CDR3 is 15 residues long. J gave up 2 bases and V 3 bases, and 6 bases lay outside the gene matches. Germline V gives CDR1 GTSNPN, CDR2 SVGIG (reference sequence). Methods used by the authors: Amplification from reference gene primers served as the basis for estimated nucleated cell counts. Measured with immunoSEQ multiplex PCR; TCRdb has only the in-frame clones, and not every one. For V, J and clone size, that table is used; D and trimming come from the DNA. The data show roughly 120,000 clones, around 83% seen once. This TCR was recovered from a man aged 40-50 years with acute or convalescent COVID-19. This sequence joins TRBV30 and TRBJ1-5, with 8 bases identical to TRBD1. Sequencing input: peripheral blood. The CDR3 protein is CAWRQGAGGNQPQHF. CDR3 coding DNA: TGTGCCTGGAGGCAGGGGGCTGGGGGCAATCAGCCCCAGCATTTT.